The clone carrying this T cell receptor (beta chain) occurred a few times. This sample is part of a study of blood T cell repertoires in COVID-19. With 6 bases removed from V and 4 bases from J, the gap between germline ends came to 15 bases. Germline CDR1 reads SQVTM; CDR2 reads ANQGSEA. This CDR3 contains 13 residues. In the original analysis: Reference gene primer amplification yielded estimated nucleated cell counts. TCRdb's table, derived via immunoSEQ multiplex PCR, lists solely in-frame clones and lacks some. V and J calls and clone size are copied from that table; D and trimming were computed from the DNA. This table holds a few hundred thousand clones, approximately 89% found once.

The V gene is TRBV29-1, the J gene TRBJ1-1, with D possibly being TRBD1 (5 bases). The sequence was obtained from a woman in her thirties with COVID-19, enrolled during active disease. Sequencing used peripheral blood. The CDR3 reads CSVTQGESTEAFF. CDR3 bases: TGCAGCGTGACCCAGGGTGAAAGCACTGAAGCTTTCTTT.